The sequence of this T cell receptor beta chain was determined in a study of beta chain features in type 1 diabetes (dated by TCRdb to between 2018 and 2020). Regarding the research as a whole: Mean age, gender distribution, total cell number and subset yield were not different between patients and healthy donors. Across all samples, roughly 110,000,000 sorted cells were examined, and cell number per subset correlated strongly with RNA yield. In the study, TCRB repertoires of sorted circulating CD4+ T cell subsets from recently diagnosed type 1 diabetes patients were compared with those of matched healthy donors. Naive and central memory subsets were obtained from all 30 or so donors, but regulatory and stem cell-like memory subsets were isolated from only 8 patients and roughly 8 healthy donors.

Each donor gave one peripheral blood draw, averaging approximately 110 mL, which was collected into heparinised tubes. Naive, central memory, regulatory and stem cell-like memory CD4+ T cells were sorted on a BD FACSAria II using a panel including CD45RO, CCR7, CD25, CD127, CD95 and CD27. Every sorted population had a purity above 95%. PBMCs were isolated immediately by Lymphoprep density gradient centrifugation and stained directly without culture. To minimize batch effects, samples were stained and sorted in pairs, one healthy donor with one patient per experiment. This clone was observed a handful of times. It has no known antigen specificity. One junction end does not reproduce the germline sequence, and a read error may be involved. The High Capacity cDNA Reverse Transcription Kit was used to reverse transcribe all of the isolated RNA, meaning that expressed TCRB transcripts were what got sequenced. Deep immunoSEQ sequencing was applied to naive, central memory and regulatory T cell samples, giving an average of approximately 3.8 million total reads per sample. Sorted cells were lysed in RLT buffer, and RNA was extracted using DNase-treated RNeasy Micro or Mini kits according to cell number. Each cell subset was processed on its own to prevent cross-contamination, while patient and healthy donor samples were processed together. The immunoSEQ multiplex PCR was used to amplify TCRB sequences from cDNA, yielding 87-bp fragments that span the CDR3 region. Sequencing of the amplicons was done on the Illumina HiSeq platform. The paper's data handling went like this. PCR bias was computationally corrected using synthetic template baselines, reads within Hamming distance 2 were collapsed, and singletons that could not be merged were discarded. By aligning reads against IMGT, V, D and J genes, CDR3 length, and insertions or deletions at six rearrangement sites were assigned. Clonotype counts were normalized to sorted cell number within each subset before computing true diversity and Gini coefficients with the tcR R package. Repertoire sharing was quantified using the overlap coefficient calculated on TCRB nucleotide sequences. TCRdb re-hosts the immuneACCESS table, in-frame sequences only. Its copies lack some clones; in the studies checked, an unresolved V gene accounts for under half of them, and the cause for the rest is not known. That table supplies the V and J calls and clone size; D and trimming were determined from the DNA. The sample contains nearly 350,000 clones, less than 10% of them found a single time. The top ten clones comprise around 0.45% of the sample.

Findings and caveats that apply to the study as a whole: Sequencing cDNA rather than genomic DNA could over-represent highly expressing activated cells, although activation and CD3 levels did not differ between groups. HLA sub-analyses involved small numbers of individuals, so any influence of HLA type on TCRB rearrangement remained unresolved. Naive, central memory and regulatory TCRB repertoires appeared more similar among patients than among healthy donors. Shorter templates might have been favored by PCR, but patient and control samples were amplified and corrected together, so both groups would have been affected equally by any skew. At VDJ recombination sites, type 1 diabetes patients had fewer insertions and more deleted nucleotides, which implies abnormalities in thymic rearrangement. A moderate but significant shortening of TCRB CDR3 length was observed in type 1 diabetes patients in all four CD4+ subsets.

Taken from the germline V gene (reference sequence), the CDR1 and CDR2 loops are MNHNY and SVGAGI. The CDR3 contains 13 residues, cysteine and phenylalanine counted. Only CDR3 DNA remains: 39 bases, in frame from the first base. The material sequenced was central memory CD4+ T cells from blood. This clonotype originated in a woman between 18 and 29 years old in good health. The V gene is TRBV6-6 and the J gene is TRBJ2-7; 7 central bases correspond to TRBD1. The nucleotide sequence is given as TGTGCCATCAGTGGGCAGACAGGGTTCGAGCAGTACTTC. This is translated as CAISGQTGFEQYF.